The 22 T cell receptor beta chains presented below share a single source sample, sequenced in a study of T cell responses to AZD1222 COVID-19 vaccine. Some clones are missing from TCRdb's copy, which holds only in-frame ones; the method was immunoSEQ multiplex PCR. The sample yields 150,000 to 160,000 clones, about 85% seen once. The sample in question was peripheral blood, obtained after recovery from COVID-19. The receptors come from an adult who had recovered from COVID-19.

The rearrangement joins TRBV28 to TRBJ1-1, with 9 bases lining up with TRBD1. This CDR3 has 15 amino acids. The V gene end was trimmed by 10 bases and the J gene end by 4 bases; junction bases not matched to a gene: 13. Germline CDR1 reads MDHEN; CDR2 reads SYDVKM. CDR3 sequence: CATASVGQGTTEAFF. The CDR3, as DNA: TGTGCCACCGCATCCGTCGGACAGGGGACCACTGAAGCTTTCTTT.

The rearrangement links TRBV15 to TRBJ1-2; D remains unclear. The CDR3 covers 14 residues. V shed 0 bases and J shed 6 bases, with 11 bases lying between them. The germline gives CDR1 LNHNV, CDR2 YYDKDF (reference sequence). The CDR3, as DNA: TGTGCCACCAGCAGAGATTGGGCAGCGAATGGCTACACCTTC. Its protein product is CATSRDWAANGYTF.

V usage is TRBV6-5 and J usage is TRBJ2-7; TRBD1 agrees at 8 bases. The V segment lost 4 bases and the J segment 3 bases; nucleotides outside the gene matches: 5. The germline gives CDR1 MNHEY, CDR2 SVGAGI. CDR3 length: 14 residues. The CDR3 spells CASSFRTGIYEQYF. CDR3 bases: TGTGCCAGCAGTTTCCGGACAGGGATCTACGAGCAGTACTTC.

The table lists this clone with a count of one. The rearrangement uses TRBV7-6 and TRBJ2-3; 9 bases match TRBD1. There are 17 residues in the CDR3. The germline V gene has CDR1 SGHVS and CDR2 FNYEAQ. V dropped 2 bases and J dropped 3; count of bases not matched to a gene: 9. The CDR3 here is CASSLNTGQGFTDTQYF. CDR3 DNA sequence: TGTGCCAGCAGCTTAAATACCGGACAGGGGTTTACAGATACGCAGTATTTT.

The chain uses TRBV5-1 and TRBJ1-2; 9 bases are a match to TRBD1. Germline CDR1 and CDR2: SGHRS and YFSETQ. Germline trimming cut 1 base from V and 8 bases from J; bases unmatched to any gene: 3. The CDR3 extends over 13 amino acids. CDR3 in DNA: TGCGCCAGCAGCTTGTGGACAGGGGACGGCTACACCTTC. It translates to CASSLWTGDGYTF. Full variable domain (rest looked up from reference TRBV5-1 and TRBJ1-2): KAGVTQTPRYLIKTRGQQVTLSCSPISGHRSVSWYQQTPGQGLQFLFEYFSETQRNKGNFPGRFSGRQFSNSRSEMNVSTLELGDSALYLCASSLWTGDGYTFGSGTRLTVV.

The V gene is TRBV3-1 (or the pseudogene TRBV3-2), the J gene TRBJ2-1; a possible D gene is TRBD2 (6 bases). Per germline, CDR1 LGHDT and CDR2 YNNKEL (reference sequence). The V end was cut by 11 bases, the J end by 4 bases, with 9 bases between. CDR3 length: 11 amino acids. CDR3 sequence (DNA): TGTGCCGCGAGCGGGTACAATGAGCAGTTCTTC. As protein: CAASGYNEQFF.

V usage is TRBV28 and J usage is TRBJ1-2; D is possibly TRBD1 (5 bases). CDR1 MDHEN and CDR2 SYDVKM come from the germline V gene. CDR3 length: 12 residues. V gave up 9 bases and J gave up 9 bases, with 17 bases separating them. The chain's CDR3 is CASVQGGPRYTF. Written as DNA, the CDR3 is TGTGCCAGTGTGCAGGGCGGCCCACGCTACACCTTC.

J is TRBJ1-1 and V is TRBV12-3 or TRBV12-4, with no clear D. There are 13 residues in the CDR3. Trimming shortened V by 6 bases and J by 5 bases, and 13 bases separated the two germline ends. CDR3 amino acids: CASRGPWRTEAFF. CDR3 DNA sequence: TGTGCCAGCAGAGGACCCTGGCGGACTGAAGCTTTCTTT.

The chain joins TRBV7-3 to TRBJ1-1, with 9 bases lining up with TRBD1. The CDR3 runs to 15 residues. With 6 bases clipped from V and 3 bases from J, the junction kept 8 bases outside the gene matches. Germline CDR1 is SGHTA and CDR2 is FQGTGA. CDR3 in amino acids: CASSPTGDRDTEAFF. Here the CDR3 DNA reads TGTGCCAGCAGTCCCACCGGGGACAGGGACACTGAAGCTTTCTTT. The full variable domain, in which reference TRBV7-3 and TRBJ1-1 provide the parts outside the CDR3, is GAGVSQTPSNKVTEKGKYVELRCDPISGHTALYWYRQSLGQGPEFLIYFQGTGAADDSGLPNDRFFAVRPEGSVSTLKIQRTERGDSAVYLCASSPTGDRDTEAFFGQGTRLTVV.

This clone was counted a single time. The V and J genes are TRBV11-2 and TRBJ2-6; D may be TRBD1 or TRBD2 (6 bases each). The CDR3 sequence is 18 residues long. The V gene lost 4 bases and the J gene lost 3 bases, with 19 bases spanning the gap. Germline V gene lookup returns CDR1 SGHAT and CDR2 FQNNGV. This CDR3 is CASSSRDIGGGGANVLTF. The CDR3 bases are TGTGCCAGCAGCTCCCGGGACATAGGAGGGGGTGGGGCCAACGTCCTGACTTTC.

The CDR3 spells CASRRDRGPTEAFF. CDR3 nucleotides: TGCGCCAGCAGGCGGGACAGGGGGCCAACTGAAGCTTTCTTT. V and J are TRBV10-2 and TRBJ1-1, with 12 bases lining up with TRBD1. CDR1 is WSHSY and CDR2 is SAAADI in the germline V gene. This CDR3 comprises 14 residues. V lost 6 bases to trimming and J lost 5 bases; unmatched junction nucleotides: 4.

Only one count was recorded for this clone. DNA for the CDR3: TGTGCCAGCAGTTCCGCAGGGGGCAGGGGCGAGCAGTACTTC. Protein sequence: CASSSAGGRGEQYF. The V gene is TRBV28, the J gene TRBJ2-7, with TRBD1 matching over 8 bases. Germline values: CDR1 MDHEN, CDR2 SYDVKM. Losses at the gene ends were 4 bases for V and 6 bases for J; bases not matched to a gene: 8. This CDR3 region has 14 residues.

This chain joins TRBV28 and TRBJ2-7; 7 positions match TRBD2. Germline CDR1 is MDHEN and CDR2 is SYDVKM. J lost 3 bases, V lost 3 bases, and 5 bases had no gene match. The CDR3 length is 14 residues. The CDR3 region is CASSFLGGGYEQYF. The CDR3, as DNA: TGTGCCAGCAGTTTTTTGGGCGGGGGCTACGAGCAGTACTTC. The complete variable domain, with remaining parts taken from reference TRBV28 and TRBJ2-7, reads DVKVTQSSRYLVKRTGEKVFLECVQDMDHENMFWYRQDPGLGLRLIYFSYDVKMKEKGDIPEGYSVSREKKERFSLILESASTNQTSMYLCASSFLGGGYEQYFGPGTRLTVT.

V usage is TRBV7-8 and J usage is TRBJ2-3; TRBD1 or TRBD2 may be the D gene (5 bases each). Per germline, CDR1 SGHVS and CDR2 FQNEAQ. The CDR3 loop spans 14 amino acids. Deletions cut 5 bases from V and 1 base from J, with 10 bases between. In DNA, the CDR3 is TGTGCCAGCAGCCCCAGGGACCGCACAGATACGCAGTATTTT. It translates to CASSPRDRTDTQYF.

About this clone itself: Within the sample, other DNA sequences also encode this same CDR3. The V gene is TRBV6-2 or TRBV6-3, the J gene TRBJ1-1; tentative D call: TRBD1 (6 bases). The germline CDR1 and CDR2 sequences are MNHEY and SVGEGT. Trimming removed 2 bases at V and 8 bases at J, with 9 bases between. This CDR3 is 12 amino acids long. CDR3 sequence: CASSYGTREAFF. The DNA of the CDR3 is TGTGCCAGCAGTTACGGGACAAGAGAAGCTTTCTTT.

This clone was seen just once. The chain is built from TRBV3-1 (or the pseudogene TRBV3-2) and TRBJ2-7; D is ambiguous. Deletions cut 5 bases from V and 6 bases from J, with 17 bases between. Germline loops: CDR1 LGHDT, CDR2 YNNKEL (reference sequence). This CDR3 has 14 residues. The CDR3 DNA follows: TGTGCCAGCAGCACTCTCCCGAGTGGGATCGAGCAGTACTTC. This gives the protein CASSTLPSGIEQYF.

CDR3: CASSLRQDRAGELFF. DNA for the CDR3: TGCGCCAGCAGCTTGCGGCAGGATCGGGCCGGGGAGCTGTTTTTT. This chain links TRBV5-1 with TRBJ2-2; no reliable D call. V dropped 1 base and J dropped 6 bases, with 13 bases sitting between them. The CDR3 is 15 residues long. The germline V gene has CDR1 SGHRS and CDR2 YFSETQ.

The V and J genes are TRBV7-2 and TRBJ2-7, with D possibly TRBD2 on 5 matching bases. Trimming removed 2 bases at V and 3 bases at J, with 11 bases between. This CDR3 spans 14 amino acids. Germline V gene lookup returns CDR1 SGHTA and CDR2 FQGNSA. This CDR3 reads CASSLTTADYEQYF. CDR3 bases: TGTGCCAGCAGCTTAACCACAGCGGACTACGAGCAGTACTTC. The complete variable domain, with remaining parts taken from reference TRBV7-2 and TRBJ2-7, reads GAGVSQSPSNKVTEKGKDVELRCDPISGHTALYWYRQSLGQGLEFLIYFQGNSAPDKSGLPSDRFSAERTGGSVSTLTIQRTQQEDSAVYLCASSLTTADYEQYFGPGTRLTVT.

J is TRBJ1-3 and V is TRBV6-5, with a possible D match to TRBD1 (5 bases). V lost 6 bases, J lost 0 bases, and 12 bases lay in between. The CDR3 contains 15 residues. Per the germline V gene, CDR1 is MNHEY and CDR2 is SVGAGI. The CDR3 region is CASRRDGISGNTIYF. Here the CDR3 DNA reads TGTGCCAGCAGGAGGGACGGTATCTCTGGAAACACCATATATTTT.

This clone came up many times. Additional DNA sequences in this sample encode the identical CDR3. The V and J genes are TRBV12-3 or TRBV12-4 and TRBJ1-5; a weak D match, TRBD1 (5 bases). V lost 2 bases, J lost 7 bases, and 9 bases lay in between. The CDR3 covers 13 residues. CDR3 region: CASSLIEGQPQHF. The CDR3, as DNA: TGTGCCAGCAGTTTAATTGAGGGGCAGCCCCAGCATTTT.

DNA for the CDR3: TGTGCCAGCAGCTTCGGGACGTCCGACGAGCAGTACTTC. Amino acids: CASSFGTSDEQYF. This chain uses TRBV6-2 or TRBV6-3 with TRBJ2-7; TRBD1 or TRBD2 may be the D gene (5 bases each). Germline V gene lookup returns CDR1 MNHEY and CDR2 SVGEGT. This CDR3 has 13 amino acids. The ends were cut back, 6 bases at V and 5 bases at J, with 14 bases in the middle.

This chain joins TRBV29-1 and TRBJ2-3; D perhaps matches TRBD1 (6 bases). The CDR3 is made up of 14 amino acids. Per germline, CDR1 SQVTM and CDR2 ANQGSEA. Trimming took 1 base from V and 5 from J, leaving 13 bases between them. As DNA, the CDR3 is TGCAGCGTTGAAGGGGGGTCAGGGGTAGATACGCAGTATTTT. Protein sequence: CSVEGGSGVDTQYF.